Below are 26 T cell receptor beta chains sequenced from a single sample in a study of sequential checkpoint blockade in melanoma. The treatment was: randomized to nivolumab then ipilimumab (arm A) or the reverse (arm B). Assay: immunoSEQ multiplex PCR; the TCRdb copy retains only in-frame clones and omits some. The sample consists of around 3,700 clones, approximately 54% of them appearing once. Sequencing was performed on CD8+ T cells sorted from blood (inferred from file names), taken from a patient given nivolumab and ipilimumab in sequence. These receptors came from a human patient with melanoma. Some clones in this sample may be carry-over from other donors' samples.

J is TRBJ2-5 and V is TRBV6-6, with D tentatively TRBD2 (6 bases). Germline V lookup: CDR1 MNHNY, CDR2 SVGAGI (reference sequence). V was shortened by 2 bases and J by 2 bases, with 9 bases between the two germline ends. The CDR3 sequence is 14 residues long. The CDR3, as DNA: TGTGCCAGCAGTTACCGGGGGAATCAAGAGACCCAGTACTTC. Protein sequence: CASSYRGNQETQYF.

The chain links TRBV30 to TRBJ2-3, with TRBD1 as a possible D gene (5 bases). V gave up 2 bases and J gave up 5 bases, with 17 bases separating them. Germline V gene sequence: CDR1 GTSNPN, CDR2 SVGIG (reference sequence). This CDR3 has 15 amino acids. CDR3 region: CAWSRQGRRLDTQYF. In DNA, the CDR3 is TGTGCCTGGAGTCGCCAGGGAAGGCGGTTAGATACGCAGTATTTT. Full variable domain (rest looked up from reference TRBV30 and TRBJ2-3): SQTIHQWPATLVQPVGSPLSLECTVEGTSNPNLYWYRQAAGRGLQLLFYSVGIGQISSEVPQNLSASRPQDRQFILSSKKLLLSDSGFYLCAWSRQGRRLDTQYFGPGTRLTVL.

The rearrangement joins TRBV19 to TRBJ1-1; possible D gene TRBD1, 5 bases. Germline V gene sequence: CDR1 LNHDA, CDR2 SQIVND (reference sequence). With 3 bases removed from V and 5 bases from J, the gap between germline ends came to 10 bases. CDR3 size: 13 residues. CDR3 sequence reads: CASSMGGGTEAFF. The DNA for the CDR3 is TGTGCCAGTAGTATGGGGGGTGGGACTGAAGCTTTCTTT.

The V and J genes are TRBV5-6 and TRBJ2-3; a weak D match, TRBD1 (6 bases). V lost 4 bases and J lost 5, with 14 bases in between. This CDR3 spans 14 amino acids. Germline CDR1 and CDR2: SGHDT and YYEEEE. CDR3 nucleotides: TGTGCCAGCAGCCCCGTGCAACAGGGAGATACGCAGTATTTT. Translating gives CASSPVQQGDTQYF.

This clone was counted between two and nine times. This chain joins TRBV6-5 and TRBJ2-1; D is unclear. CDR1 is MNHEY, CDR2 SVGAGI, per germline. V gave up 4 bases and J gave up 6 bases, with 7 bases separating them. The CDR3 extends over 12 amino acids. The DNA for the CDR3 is TGTGCCAGCAGTTCCCCTTCCAATGAGCAGTTCTTC. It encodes CASSSPSNEQFF.

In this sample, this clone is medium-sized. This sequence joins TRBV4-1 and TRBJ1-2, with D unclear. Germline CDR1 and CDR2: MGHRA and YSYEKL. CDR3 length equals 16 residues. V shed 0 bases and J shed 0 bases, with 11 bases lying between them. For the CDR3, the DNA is TGCGCCAGCAGCCAAGATAGCGGGGTTTCTAACTATGGCTACACCTTC. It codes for CASSQDSGVSNYGYTF.

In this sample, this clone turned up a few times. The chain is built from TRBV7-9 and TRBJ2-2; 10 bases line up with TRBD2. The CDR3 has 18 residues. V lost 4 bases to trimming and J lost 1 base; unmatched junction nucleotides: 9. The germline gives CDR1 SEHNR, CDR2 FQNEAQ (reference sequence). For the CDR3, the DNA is TGTGCCAGCAGCTGGCCTCTAGCGGGGGCCATGAACACCGGGGAGCTGTTTTTT. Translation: CASSWPLAGAMNTGELFF.

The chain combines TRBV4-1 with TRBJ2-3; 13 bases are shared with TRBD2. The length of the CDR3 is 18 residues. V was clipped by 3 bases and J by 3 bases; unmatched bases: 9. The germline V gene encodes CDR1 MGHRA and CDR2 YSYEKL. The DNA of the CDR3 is TGCGCCAGCAGCCAGAACCCGGGACTAGCGGGGCCGACAGATACGCAGTATTTT. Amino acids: CASSQNPGLAGPTDTQYF.

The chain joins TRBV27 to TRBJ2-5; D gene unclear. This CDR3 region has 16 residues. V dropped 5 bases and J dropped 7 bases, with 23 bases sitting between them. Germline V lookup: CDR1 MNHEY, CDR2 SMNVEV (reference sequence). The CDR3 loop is CASSPTPGRSQRTQYF. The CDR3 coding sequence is TGTGCCAGCAGTCCGACCCCTGGGCGATCTCAGAGGACCCAGTACTTC.

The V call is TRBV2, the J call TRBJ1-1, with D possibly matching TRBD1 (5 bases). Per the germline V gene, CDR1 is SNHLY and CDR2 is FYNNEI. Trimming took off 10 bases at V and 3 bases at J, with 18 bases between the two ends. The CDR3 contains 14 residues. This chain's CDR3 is CATAESGSDTEAFF. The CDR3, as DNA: TGTGCCACCGCCGAATCAGGGTCGGACACTGAAGCTTTCTTT. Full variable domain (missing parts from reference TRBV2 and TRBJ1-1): EPEVTQTPSHQVTQMGQEVILRCVPISNHLYFYWYRQILGQKVEFLVSFYNNEISEKSEIFDDQFSVERPDGSNFTLKIRSTKLEDSAMYFCATAESGSDTEAFFGQGTRLTVV.

This CDR3 is CAWADYSYEQYF. As DNA, the CDR3 is TGTGCCTGGGCGGACTACTCCTACGAGCAGTACTTC. V and J are TRBV30 and TRBJ2-7; possibly TRBD2 for D (6 bases). The CDR3 is 12 residues long. The V end was cut by 5 bases, the J end by 0 bases, with 8 bases between. CDR1 is GTSNPN and CDR2 is SVGIG in the germline V gene (reference sequence).

CDR3 protein: CASSEGGGDGSGELFF. Written as DNA, the CDR3 is TGTGCCAGCAGTGAGGGTGGGGGGGACGGCTCCGGGGAGCTGTTTTTT. This chain uses TRBV6-1 with TRBJ2-2, with 7 positions matching TRBD2. V gave up 3 bases and J gave up 6 bases; unmatched junction bases: 10. Germline-derived CDR1 and CDR2 are MNHNS and SASEGT. This CDR3 comprises 16 residues.

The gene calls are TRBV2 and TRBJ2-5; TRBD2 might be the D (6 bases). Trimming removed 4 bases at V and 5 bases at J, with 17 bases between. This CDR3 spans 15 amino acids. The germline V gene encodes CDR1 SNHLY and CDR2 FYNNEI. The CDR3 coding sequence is TGTGCCAGCAGTGCGGGGGTGACTAGTCAGGAGACCCAGTACTTC. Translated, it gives CASSAGVTSQETQYF.

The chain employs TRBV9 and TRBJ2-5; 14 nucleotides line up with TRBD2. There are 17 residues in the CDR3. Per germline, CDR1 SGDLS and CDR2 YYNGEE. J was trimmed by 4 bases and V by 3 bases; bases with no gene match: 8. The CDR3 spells CASSGGTSGGFGETQYF. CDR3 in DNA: TGTGCCAGCAGCGGCGGGACTAGCGGGGGATTCGGAGAGACCCAGTACTTC.

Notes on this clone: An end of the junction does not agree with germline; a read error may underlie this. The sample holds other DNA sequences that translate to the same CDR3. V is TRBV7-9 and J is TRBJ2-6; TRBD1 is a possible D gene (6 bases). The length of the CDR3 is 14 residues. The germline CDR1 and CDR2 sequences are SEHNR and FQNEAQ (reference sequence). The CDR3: CASSPGAGANVLTF. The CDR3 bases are TGTGCAAGCAGCCCAGGGGCTGGGGCCAACGTCCTGACTTTC.

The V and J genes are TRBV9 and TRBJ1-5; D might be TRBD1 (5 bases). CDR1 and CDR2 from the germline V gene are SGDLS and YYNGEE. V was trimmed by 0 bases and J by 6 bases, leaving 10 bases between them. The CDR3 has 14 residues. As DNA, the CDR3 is TGTGCCAGCAGCGTAGGCAGGGTAGGTCAGCCCCAGCATTTT. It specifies CASSVGRVGQPQHF.

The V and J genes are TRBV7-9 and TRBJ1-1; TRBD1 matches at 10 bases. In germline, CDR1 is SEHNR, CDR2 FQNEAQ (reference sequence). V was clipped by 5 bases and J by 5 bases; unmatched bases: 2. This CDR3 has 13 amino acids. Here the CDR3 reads CASSGQGGTEAFF. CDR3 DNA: TGTGCCAGCAGCGGACAGGGGGGAACTGAAGCTTTCTTT.

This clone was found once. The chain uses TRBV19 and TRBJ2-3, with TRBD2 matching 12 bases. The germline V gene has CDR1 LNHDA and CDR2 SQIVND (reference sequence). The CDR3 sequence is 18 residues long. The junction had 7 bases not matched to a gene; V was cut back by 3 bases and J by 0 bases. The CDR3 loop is CASSITSGGTTSTDTQYF. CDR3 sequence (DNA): TGTGCCAGTAGTATTACTAGCGGGGGGACGACGAGCACAGATACGCAGTATTTT.

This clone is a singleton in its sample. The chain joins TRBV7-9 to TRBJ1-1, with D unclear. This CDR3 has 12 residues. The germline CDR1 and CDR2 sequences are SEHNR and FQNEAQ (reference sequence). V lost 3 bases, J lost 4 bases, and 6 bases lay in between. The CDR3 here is CASSFLSTEAFF. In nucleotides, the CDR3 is TGTGCCAGCAGCTTTCTGAGCACTGAAGCTTTCTTT.

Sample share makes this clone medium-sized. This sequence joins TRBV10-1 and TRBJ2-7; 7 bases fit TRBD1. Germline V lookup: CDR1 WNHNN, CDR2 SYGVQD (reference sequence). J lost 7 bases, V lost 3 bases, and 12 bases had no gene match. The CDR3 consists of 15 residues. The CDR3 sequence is CASSDPTGTKGEQYF. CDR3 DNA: TGCGCCAGCAGTGACCCGACAGGGACGAAAGGGGAGCAGTACTTC.

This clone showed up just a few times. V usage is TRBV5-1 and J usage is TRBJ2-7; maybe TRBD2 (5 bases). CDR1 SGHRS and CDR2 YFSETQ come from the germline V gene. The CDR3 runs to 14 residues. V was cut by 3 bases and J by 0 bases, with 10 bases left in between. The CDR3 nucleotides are TGCGCCAGCAGCTCATGGGAGAACTCCTACGAGCAGTACTTC. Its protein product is CASSSWENSYEQYF.

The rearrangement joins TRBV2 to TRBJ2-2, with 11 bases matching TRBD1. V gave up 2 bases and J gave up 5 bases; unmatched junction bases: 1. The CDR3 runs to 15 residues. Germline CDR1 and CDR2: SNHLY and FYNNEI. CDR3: CASSEWDRGTGELFF. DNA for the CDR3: TGTGCCAGCAGTGAATGGGACAGGGGGACCGGGGAGCTGTTTTTT.

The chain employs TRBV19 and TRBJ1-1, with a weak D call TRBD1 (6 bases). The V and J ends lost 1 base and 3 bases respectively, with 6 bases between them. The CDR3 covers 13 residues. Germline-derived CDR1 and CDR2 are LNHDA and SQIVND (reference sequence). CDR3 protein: CASSIGGHTEAFF. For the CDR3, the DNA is TGTGCCAGTAGTATAGGGGGGCACACTGAAGCTTTCTTT. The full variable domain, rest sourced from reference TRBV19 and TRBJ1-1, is DGGITQSPKYLFRKEGQNVTLSCEQNLNHDAMYWYRQDPGQGLRLIYYSQIVNDFQKGDIAEGYSVSREKKESFPLTVTSAQKNPTAFYLCASSIGGHTEAFFGQGTRLTVV.

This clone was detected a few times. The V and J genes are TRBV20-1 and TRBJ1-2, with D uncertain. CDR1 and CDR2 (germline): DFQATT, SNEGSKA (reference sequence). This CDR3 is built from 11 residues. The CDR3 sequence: CSRETIYGYTF. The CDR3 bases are TGCAGCCGGGAAACCATCTATGGCTACACCTTC.

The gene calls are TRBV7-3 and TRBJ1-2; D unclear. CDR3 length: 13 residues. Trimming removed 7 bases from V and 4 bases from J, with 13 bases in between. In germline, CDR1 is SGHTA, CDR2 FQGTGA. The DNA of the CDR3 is TGTGCCAGCACCGTCCCGCAGATCTATGGCTACACCTTC. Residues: CASTVPQIYGYTF.

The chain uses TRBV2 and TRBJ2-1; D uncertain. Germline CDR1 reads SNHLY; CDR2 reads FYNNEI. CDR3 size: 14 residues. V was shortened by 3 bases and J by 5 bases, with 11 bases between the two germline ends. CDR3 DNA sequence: TGTGCCAGCAGTGAGATGTTCAGTGACAATGAGCAGTTCTTC. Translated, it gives CASSEMFSDNEQFF.